These 17 T cell receptor beta chains came from one sample sequenced in a study of cytomegalovirus exposure and HLA in healthy donors. It was with 60 Vbeta and 13 Jbeta primers that the PCR ran. Profiling relied on immunoSEQ multiplex PCR, and the TCRdb table lists in-frame clones only, not all of them. Of roughly 100,000 clones detected, 60% to 85% appear once; the ten largest clones hold around 5%. Sequenced: PBMCs. The origin of the receptors is a woman between 18 and 29 years old in good health and CMV-seropositive.

The CDR3 here is CASSLAPGLEYEQYF. DNA for the CDR3: TGCGCCAGCAGCTTGGCCCCCGGGTTGGAGTACGAGCAGTACTTC. The chain links TRBV5-1 to TRBJ2-7; no clear D gene. The germline gives CDR1 SGHRS, CDR2 YFSETQ. The CDR3 contains 15 residues. V was clipped by 0 bases and J by 4 bases, with 14 bases between them.

V gene TRBV11-3 combines with J gene TRBJ2-2; 7 bases are shared with TRBD2. The CDR3 totals 15 residues. The V segment lost 5 bases and the J segment 1 base; nucleotides outside the gene matches: 4. Germline V gene data show CDR1 as SGHNT and CDR2 as YENEEA. CDR3 residues: CASSRSGRNTGELFF. DNA of the CDR3: TGTGCCAGCAGCCGTAGCGGGCGGAACACCGGGGAGCTGTTTTTT. The complete variable domain, with remaining parts taken from reference TRBV11-3 and TRBJ2-2, reads EAGVVQSPRYKIIEKKQPVAFWCNPISGHNTLYWYLQNLGQGPELLIRYENEEAVDDSQLPKDRFSAERLKGVDSTLKIQPAELGDSAVYLCASSRSGRNTGELFFGEGSRLTVL.

CDR3 bases: TGTGCCAGCAGTTTATCTACAGCCCATTCCTACGAGCAGTACTTC. Translation: CASSLSTAHSYEQYF. V is TRBV27 and J is TRBJ2-7, with D hard to call. Germline lookup yields CDR1 MNHEY and CDR2 SMNVEV (reference sequence). CDR3 length: 15 residues. V was trimmed by 0 bases and J by 1 base, leaving 10 bases between them.

V is TRBV4-1 and J is TRBJ1-5, with unresolved D. The length of the CDR3 is 16 residues. The V end lost 0 bases, the J end lost 2 bases, and 11 bases lay between the germline ends. Germline V gene sequence: CDR1 MGHRA, CDR2 YSYEKL. CDR3 region: CASSQEGGGGNQPQHF. DNA of the CDR3: TGCGCCAGCAGCCAAGAAGGAGGTGGAGGCAATCAGCCCCAGCATTTT.

The chain has TRBV4-2 and TRBJ1-1; unclear D gene. This CDR3 has 12 residues. The germline V gene has CDR1 LGHNA and CDR2 YNFKEQ. V lost 1 base, J lost 7 bases, and 7 bases lay in between. CDR3 sequence: CASSQVADEAFF. The CDR3 region has the DNA TGTGCCAGCAGCCAAGTCGCAGATGAAGCTTTCTTT.

J is TRBJ2-2 and V is TRBV2; D is unclear. V was pared by 6 bases and J by 4 bases, with 15 bases between. The CDR3 consists of 15 residues. CDR1 SNHLY and CDR2 FYNNEI come from the germline V gene. CDR3 in amino acids: CASSAGVTGTGELFF. The DNA for the CDR3 is TGTGCCAGCAGCGCCGGAGTGACGGGCACCGGGGAGCTGTTTTTT.

The V call is TRBV27, the J call TRBJ2-7; possibly TRBD2 for D (7 bases). V was clipped by 2 bases and J by 2 bases, with 10 bases between them. The CDR3 length is 14 residues. Germline V gene sequence: CDR1 MNHEY, CDR2 SMNVEV (reference sequence). The CDR3 protein is CASSLGGATYEQYF. CDR3 nucleotide sequence: TGTGCCAGCAGTTTAGGGGGGGCTACCTACGAGCAGTACTTC.

This chain connects TRBV28 to TRBJ2-3; 7 bases match TRBD2. Germline loops: CDR1 MDHEN, CDR2 SYDVKM. V dropped 1 base and J dropped 1; count of bases not matched to a gene: 5. The CDR3 sequence is 16 residues long. Here the CDR3 reads CASSLSPAGGTDTQYF. DNA of the CDR3: TGTGCCAGCAGTTTATCCCCTGCGGGAGGCACAGATACGCAGTATTTT.

V usage is TRBV5-5 and J usage is TRBJ1-5; possibly TRBD1 for D (6 bases). V was pared by 4 bases and J by 8 bases, with 16 bases between. The CDR3 is 14 amino acids. Germline values: CDR1 SGHKS, CDR2 YYEKEE (reference sequence). This CDR3 reads CASSPQGTREPQHF. CDR3 nucleotide sequence: TGTGCCAGCAGCCCACAGGGTACAAGGGAGCCCCAGCATTTT. The full variable domain, its missing parts supplied by reference TRBV5-5 and TRBJ1-5, is DAGVTQSPTHLIKTRGQQVTLRCSPISGHKSVSWYQQVLGQGPQFIFQYYEKEERGRGNFPDRFSARQFPNYSSELNVNALLLGDSALYLCASSPQGTREPQHFGDGTRLSIL.

The CDR3 protein is CASSQGLAGGGTGELFF. The CDR3 DNA follows: TGCGCCAGCAGCCAAGGCCTAGCGGGAGGAGGCACCGGGGAGCTGTTTTTT. V is TRBV4-1 and J is TRBJ2-2; 11 nucleotides align to TRBD2. The CDR3 length is 17 residues. Germline V lookup: CDR1 MGHRA, CDR2 YSYEKL. The V segment lost 1 base and the J segment 4 bases; nucleotides outside the gene matches: 5.

This clone was detected once. V gene TRBV7-8 combines with J gene TRBJ1-5; the D gene is possibly TRBD1 (6 bases). CDR3 length equals 15 residues. CDR1 is SGHVS and CDR2 is FQNEAQ in the germline V gene. V dropped 2 bases and J dropped 1 base, with 9 bases sitting between them. The CDR3 sequence: CASSLTGLSNQPQHF. The CDR3 coding sequence is TGTGCCAGCAGCTTAACAGGGTTGAGCAATCAGCCCCAGCATTTT.

CDR3 loop: CASSRVIYEQYF. The DNA of the CDR3 is TGCGCCAGCAGCCGGGTTATCTACGAGCAGTACTTC. The chain uses TRBV10-2 and TRBJ2-7; no clear D. From germline, CDR1 is WSHSY and CDR2 SAAADI. V dropped 6 bases and J dropped 3 bases, with 9 bases sitting between them. CDR3 size: 12 residues.

V gene TRBV15 combines with J gene TRBJ1-5; 10 positions agree with TRBD1. CDR3 length: 16 amino acids. Trimming took 2 bases from V and 7 from J; bases not matched to a gene: 8. Looked up from germline, CDR1 is LNHNV and CDR2 is YYDKDF (reference sequence). CDR3 bases: TGTGCCACCAGCAGACTGACAGGGGGCTTTGGGCAGCCCCAGCATTTT. Its protein is CATSRLTGGFGQPQHF.

V gene TRBV5-1 combines with J gene TRBJ2-5; 7 bases map to TRBD2. This CDR3 contains 17 residues. Per germline, CDR1 SGHRS and CDR2 YFSETQ. Losses at the gene ends were 5 bases for V and 3 bases for J; bases not matched to a gene: 16. The CDR3 DNA reads as TGCGCCAGCAGTCCTCAACCCGGGACTCGGGGGGAAGAGACCCAGTACTTC. It translates to CASSPQPGTRGEETQYF. The complete variable domain, with remaining parts taken from reference TRBV5-1 and TRBJ2-5, reads KAGVTQTPRYLIKTRGQQVTLSCSPISGHRSVSWYQQTPGQGLQFLFEYFSETQRNKGNFPGRFSGRQFSNSRSEMNVSTLELGDSALYLCASSPQPGTRGEETQYFGPGTRLLVL.

The chain links TRBV30 to TRBJ2-2; TRBD2 aligns across 8 bases. Germline V gene sequence: CDR1 GTSNPN, CDR2 SVGIG (reference sequence). V lost 1 base, J lost 4 bases, and 14 bases stayed unmatched. The CDR3 contains 18 residues. The CDR3 is CAWSGARTSRSSTGELFF. DNA for the CDR3: TGTGCCTGGAGTGGGGCCAGGACTAGCCGGAGTTCCACCGGGGAGCTGTTTTTT.

The chain links TRBV10-1 to TRBJ2-1; 9 bases agree with TRBD2. From germline, CDR1 is WNHNN and CDR2 SYGVQD (reference sequence). The length of the CDR3 is 15 residues. The V segment lost 5 bases and the J segment 4 bases; nucleotides outside the gene matches: 6. The CDR3 here is CASSHSGRGYNEQFF. As DNA, the CDR3 is TGCGCCAGCAGTCATAGCGGGAGAGGTTACAATGAGCAGTTCTTC.

The gene calls are TRBV28 and TRBJ2-3; tentatively, D is TRBD2 (5 bases). The germline gives CDR1 MDHEN, CDR2 SYDVKM. The CDR3 is 17 amino acids. V lost 3 bases, J lost 1 base, and 17 bases lay in between. Here the CDR3 reads CASSFYLDYLGTDTQYF. DNA of the CDR3: TGTGCCAGCAGTTTCTATCTAGACTACCTCGGCACAGATACGCAGTATTTT. The whole variable domain, remainder taken from reference TRBV28 and TRBJ2-3, is DVKVTQSSRYLVKRTGEKVFLECVQDMDHENMFWYRQDPGLGLRLIYFSYDVKMKEKGDIPEGYSVSREKKERFSLILESASTNQTSMYLCASSFYLDYLGTDTQYFGPGTRLTVL.